This T cell receptor beta chain was observed in a study of identical twins. General study findings and limits: Alpha sequences out of frame and shared by twins had excess low generation probability. The models systematically underestimated how much out-of-frame TCR alpha was shared in monozygotic twins. Out-of-frame beta chain sequences displayed weaker excess sharing between twins.

A universal primer site came from template switching; cDNA carried unique molecular identifiers. MiXCR, run by TCRdb on the 5' RACE reads, gives a single entry per CDR3 protein. Of 550,000 to 700,000 distinct CDR3 sequences in the sample, around 9.6% are singletons; the top ten hold 2.5% to 3%. In this sample, this clonotype turned up a few times. As yet, its antigen is unknown. This CDR3 region has 19 residues. Trimming pared 4 bases from V and 3 bases from J, leaving 22 bases between. Germline loops: CDR1 SGHDN, CDR2 FVKESK. This sample was also put to use in a study of yellow fever vaccine responses in identical twins.

This sequence joins TRBV14 and TRBJ2-6, with D perhaps TRBD1 (5 bases). The source of this sequence is a woman in her late teens or twenties in good health. Material for sequencing was PBMCs. The CDR3 loop reads CASSLYVGARTGGANVLTF. The CDR3 coding sequence is TGTGCCAGCAGCCTCTACGTTGGGGCCCGAACTGGTGGGGCCAACGTCCTGACTTTC.